This T cell receptor (beta chain) was obtained from a study of blood T cell repertoires in COVID-19. As for the study in general: The origin of the acute and convalescent COVID-19 samples was the United States, Italy and Spain. PBMCs, B-cell-depleted T cells, or T cells were the source of the cDNA or gDNA that made up the material.

The CDR3 totals 14 residues. CDR1 and CDR2 (germline): SGHVS, FQNEAQ. Trimming cost V 5 bases and J 3 bases, with 10 bases left between them. In the original processing: Estimated nucleated cell counts came from reference gene primer amplification. Here immunoSEQ multiplex PCR was the method, and the copy in TCRdb shows in-frame clones only, minus some. V and J calls and clone size are as listed in that table; D and trimming were resolved from the DNA. The sample records about 130,000 clones, about four fifths being singletons. This clone was found a few times. This TCR was recovered from a woman aged 80 or over with acute or convalescent COVID-19. What was sequenced was peripheral blood. This sequence joins TRBV7-8 and TRBJ2-2, with D maybe TRBD2 (6 bases). The CDR3 nucleotides read TGTGCCAGCAGCCCCGGAGGGCACACCGGGGAGCTGTTTTTT. It encodes CASSPGGHTGELFF.